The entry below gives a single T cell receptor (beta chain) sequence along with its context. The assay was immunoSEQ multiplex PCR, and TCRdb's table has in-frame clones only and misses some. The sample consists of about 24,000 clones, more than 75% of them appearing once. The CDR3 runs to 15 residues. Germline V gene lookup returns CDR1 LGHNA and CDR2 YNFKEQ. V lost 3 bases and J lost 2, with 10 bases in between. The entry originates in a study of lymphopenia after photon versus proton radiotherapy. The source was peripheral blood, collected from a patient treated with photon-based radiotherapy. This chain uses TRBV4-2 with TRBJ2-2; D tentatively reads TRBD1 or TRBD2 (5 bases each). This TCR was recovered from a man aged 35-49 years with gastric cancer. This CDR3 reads CASSQWDGNTGELFF. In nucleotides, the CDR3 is TGTGCCAGCAGCCAGTGGGACGGAAACACCGGGGAGCTGTTTTTT.